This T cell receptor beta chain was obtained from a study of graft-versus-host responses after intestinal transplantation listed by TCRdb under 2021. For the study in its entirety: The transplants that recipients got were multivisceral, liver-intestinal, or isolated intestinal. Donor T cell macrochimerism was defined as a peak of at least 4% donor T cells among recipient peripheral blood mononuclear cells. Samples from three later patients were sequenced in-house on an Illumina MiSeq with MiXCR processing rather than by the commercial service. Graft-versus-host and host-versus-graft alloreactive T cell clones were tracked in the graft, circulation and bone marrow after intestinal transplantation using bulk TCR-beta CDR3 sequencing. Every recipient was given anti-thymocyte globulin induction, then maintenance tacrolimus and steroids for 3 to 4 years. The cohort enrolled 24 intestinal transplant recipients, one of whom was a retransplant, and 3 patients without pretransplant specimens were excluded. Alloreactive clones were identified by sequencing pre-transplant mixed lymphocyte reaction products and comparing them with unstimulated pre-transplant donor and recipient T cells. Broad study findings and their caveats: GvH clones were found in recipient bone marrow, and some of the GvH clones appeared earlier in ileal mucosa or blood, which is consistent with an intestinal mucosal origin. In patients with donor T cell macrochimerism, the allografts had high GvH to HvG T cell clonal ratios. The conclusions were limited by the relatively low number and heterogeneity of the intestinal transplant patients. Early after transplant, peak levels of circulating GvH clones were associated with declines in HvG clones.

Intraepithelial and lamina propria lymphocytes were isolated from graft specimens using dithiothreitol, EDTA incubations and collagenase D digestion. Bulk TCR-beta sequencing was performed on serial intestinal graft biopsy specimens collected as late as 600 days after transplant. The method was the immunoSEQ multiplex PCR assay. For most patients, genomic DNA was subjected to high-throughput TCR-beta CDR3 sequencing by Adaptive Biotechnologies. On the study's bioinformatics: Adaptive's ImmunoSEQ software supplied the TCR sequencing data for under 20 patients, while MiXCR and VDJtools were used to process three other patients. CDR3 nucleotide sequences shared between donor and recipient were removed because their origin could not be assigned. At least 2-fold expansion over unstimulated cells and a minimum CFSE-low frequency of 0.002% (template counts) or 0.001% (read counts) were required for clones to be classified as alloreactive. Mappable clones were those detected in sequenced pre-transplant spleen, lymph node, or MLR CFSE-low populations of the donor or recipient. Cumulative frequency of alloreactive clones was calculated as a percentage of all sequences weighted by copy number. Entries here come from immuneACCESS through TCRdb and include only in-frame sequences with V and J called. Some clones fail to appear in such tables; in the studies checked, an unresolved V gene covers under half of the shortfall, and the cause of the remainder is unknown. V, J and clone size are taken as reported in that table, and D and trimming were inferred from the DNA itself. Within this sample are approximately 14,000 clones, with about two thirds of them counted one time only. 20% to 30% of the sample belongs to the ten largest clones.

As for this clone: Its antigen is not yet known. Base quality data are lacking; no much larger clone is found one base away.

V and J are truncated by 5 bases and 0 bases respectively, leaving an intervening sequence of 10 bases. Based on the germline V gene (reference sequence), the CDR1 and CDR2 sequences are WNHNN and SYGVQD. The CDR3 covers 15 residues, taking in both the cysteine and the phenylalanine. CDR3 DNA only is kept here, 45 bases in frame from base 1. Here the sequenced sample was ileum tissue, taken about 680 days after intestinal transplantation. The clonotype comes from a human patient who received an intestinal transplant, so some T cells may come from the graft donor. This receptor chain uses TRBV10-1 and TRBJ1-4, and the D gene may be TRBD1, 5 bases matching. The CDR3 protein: CASSRGSPTNEKLFF. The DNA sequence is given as TGCGCCAGCAGTCGGGGGAGTCCAACTAATGAAAAACTGTTTTTT.